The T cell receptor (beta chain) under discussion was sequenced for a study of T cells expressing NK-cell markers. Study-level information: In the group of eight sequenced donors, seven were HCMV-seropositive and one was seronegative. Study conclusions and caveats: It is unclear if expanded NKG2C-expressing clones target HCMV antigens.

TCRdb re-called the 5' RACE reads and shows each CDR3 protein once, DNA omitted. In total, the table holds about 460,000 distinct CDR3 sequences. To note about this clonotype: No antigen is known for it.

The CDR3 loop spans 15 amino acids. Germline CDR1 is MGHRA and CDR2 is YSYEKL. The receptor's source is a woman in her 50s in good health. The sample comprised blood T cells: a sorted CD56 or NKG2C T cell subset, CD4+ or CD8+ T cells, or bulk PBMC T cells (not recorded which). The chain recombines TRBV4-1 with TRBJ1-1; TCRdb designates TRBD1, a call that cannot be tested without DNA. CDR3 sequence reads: CASSRQVGIDTEAFF.